What follows are 8 T cell receptor beta chains derived from one specimen sequenced in a study of blood T cell repertoires in COVID-19. TCRdb keeps only in-frame clones here, not all; method: immunoSEQ multiplex PCR. The sample has under 250,000 clones, 83% seen once. What was sequenced was peripheral blood. Every receptor here comes from a woman between 65 and 79 years old with active or convalescent COVID-19.

The gene calls are TRBV30 and TRBJ2-1; 9 bases map to TRBD2. With 3 bases clipped from V and 9 bases from J, the junction kept 9 bases outside the gene matches. Germline-derived CDR1 and CDR2 are GTSNPN and SVGIG (reference sequence). This CDR3 contains 14 residues. Written as DNA, the CDR3 is TGTGCCTGGAGCCGCGGGGGGGCCGGAGCTGAGCAGTTCTTC. It encodes CAWSRGGAGAEQFF.

A single count supports this clone. In DNA form, the CDR3 reads TGTGCCAGCAACCCGACAGGGGGTCCGAACACTGAAGCTTTCTTT. This gives the protein CASNPTGGPNTEAFF. This chain links TRBV9 with TRBJ1-1; 9 nucleotides agree with TRBD1. The germline V gene encodes CDR1 SGDLS and CDR2 YYNGEE. This CDR3 has 15 amino acids. Losses at the gene ends were 6 bases for V and 1 base for J; bases not matched to a gene: 7.

The DNA for the CDR3 is TGTGCCAGTAGTATAAAGGGAGGGGTCGGGCAGCCCCAGCATTTT. Amino acid sequence: CASSIKGGVGQPQHF. The chain joins TRBV19 to TRBJ1-5; the D gene is possibly TRBD1 (5 bases). V shed 2 bases and J shed 7 bases, with 15 bases lying between them. The CDR3 length is 15 residues. Germline CDR1 reads LNHDA; CDR2 reads SQIVND (reference sequence).

J is TRBJ2-1 and V is TRBV5-4, with D possibly being TRBD2 (6 bases). Germline CDR1 SGHNT, CDR2 YYREEE (reference sequence). V shed 4 bases and J shed 7 bases, with 21 bases lying between them. CDR3 size: 16 residues. CDR3 bases: TGTGCCAGCAGCACAACGGGACTCCTTGGAAGGAATGAGCAGTTCTTC. This encodes CASSTTGLLGRNEQFF.

This chain links TRBV19 with TRBJ1-1, with 7 bases aligning to TRBD1. Trimming took 7 bases from V and 3 from J; bases not matched to a gene: 8. CDR3 length: 14 amino acids. From germline, CDR1 is LNHDA and CDR2 SQIVND (reference sequence). The CDR3 region has the DNA TGTGCCAGTACGACAGGGTTGGGGTACACTGAAGCTTTCTTT. Protein: CASTTGLGYTEAFF.

The genes are TRBV5-4 and TRBJ2-1; perhaps TRBD2 as D (7 bases). The CDR3 length is 14 residues. Germline values: CDR1 SGHNT, CDR2 YYREEE (reference sequence). Between the trimmed V and J ends, which lost 0 bases and 9 bases, there was a span of 13 bases. The CDR3 loop reads CASSLVAGAGEQFF. Here the CDR3 DNA reads TGTGCCAGCAGCTTGGTGGCGGGGGCTGGTGAGCAGTTCTTC.

The chain joins TRBV5-1 to TRBJ2-5; the match to TRBD1 covers 8 bases. V lost 4 bases to trimming and J lost 1 base; unmatched junction nucleotides: 6. There are 15 residues in the CDR3. Germline lookup yields CDR1 SGHRS and CDR2 YFSETQ. CDR3 sequence reads: CASSTQGARQETQYF. The CDR3 DNA is TGCGCCAGCAGCACCCAGGGGGCCCGCCAAGAGACCCAGTACTTC.

The V call is TRBV20-1, the J call TRBJ2-7; tentatively, D is TRBD1 (5 bases). The CDR3 is 10 amino acids. The germline gives CDR1 DFQATT, CDR2 SNEGSKA (reference sequence). The V and J ends lost 8 bases and 6 bases respectively, with 11 bases between them. The CDR3 spells CSLQGAEQYF. The CDR3 DNA sequence: TGCAGTCTGCAGGGCGCCGAGCAGTACTTC.